This T cell receptor (beta chain) was recorded in a study of identical twins. Study conclusions and caveats: Zero-insertion analyses were open to partial confounding by invariant MAIT and iNKT cells.

One entry per CDR3 protein results from TCRdb running MiXCR on the 5' RACE reads. The data contain around 200,000 distinct CDR3 sequences, less than 10% of them singletons. Details on this clonotype: Antigen specificity is unknown.

This CDR3 has 14 amino acids. Germline V gene data show CDR1 as KGHSH and CDR2 as LQKENI. V gave up 5 bases and J gave up 0 bases, with 11 bases separating them. The chain is built from TRBV18 and TRBJ2-7; D is perhaps TRBD2 (5 bases). The sequence derives from a young woman in good health. The sequencing input was memory (CD45RO+) T cells sorted from blood. The CDR3 bases are TGTGCCAGCTCAAAGACTATTAACTCCTACGAGCAGTACTTC. It translates to CASSKTINSYEQYF.